This T cell receptor (beta chain) came from a study of Ad26.COV2.S vaccination and SARS-CoV-2 variants. CDR1 MNHEY and CDR2 SMNVEV come from the germline V gene (reference sequence). This CDR3 contains 16 residues. The trim removed 6 bases at V and 4 bases at J, leaving 15 bases unmatched. Treatment noted: approximately 18 received Ad26.COV2.S at low or high dose, single or two shots; about 5 received placebo; per-sample allocation not given. Collection of samples fell on day 63 after the first vaccine or placebo injection. Produced via immunoSEQ multiplex PCR; TCRdb's table is partial and in-frame only. The table includes about 420,000 clones, 88% detected once.

The sequences come from peripheral blood, collected in a trial of Ad26.COV2.S vaccine versus placebo. This TCR derives from a person aged 18 to 65 who received the Ad26.COV2.S COVID-19 vaccine or a placebo. The genes are TRBV27 and TRBJ2-7, with 7 bases that match TRBD1. This CDR3 is CASRNIPGQRIYEQYF. CDR3 sequence (DNA): TGTGCCAGCAGGAATATCCCGGGACAGAGAATTTACGAGCAGTACTTC.